These 29 T cell receptor beta chains were sequenced from one sample in a study of cytomegalovirus exposure and HLA in healthy donors. The PCR contained 60 Vbeta and 13 Jbeta primers. The data were produced by immunoSEQ multiplex PCR, yet TCRdb's version contains in-frame clones alone and is incomplete. The table lists some 130,000 clones, around four fifths of them singletons. Sequencing input: PBMCs. These receptors were taken from a woman in her fifties or sixties in good health and CMV-seropositive.

The genes are TRBV7-9 and TRBJ1-2; D is uncertain. There are 14 residues in the CDR3. The germline CDR1 and CDR2 sequences are SEHNR and FQNEAQ (reference sequence). The germline V and J ends were trimmed by 3 bases and 6 bases, with 14 bases remaining between them. The CDR3 here is CASSFLSVVHGYTF. CDR3 DNA sequence: TGTGCCAGCAGCTTCCTGAGTGTGGTCCATGGCTACACCTTC.

This clone came up once. The J gene is TRBJ1-3, the V gene TRBV7-2, with TRBD1 as a possible D gene (6 bases). Germline assignment: CDR1 SGHTA and CDR2 FQGNSA. Trimming removed 3 bases at V and 0 bases at J, with 15 bases between. The CDR3 is 17 residues long. CDR3 DNA: TGTGCCAGCAGCTTCATTGGGACACCCAGCTCTGGAAACACCATATATTTT. It translates to CASSFIGTPSSGNTIYF.

The chain joins TRBV6-5 to TRBJ2-5; D is uncertain. The tail of the sequence fits TRBJ2-7 better, so the J call may be wrong. CDR3 length equals 16 residues. Germline assignment: CDR1 MNHEY and CDR2 SVGAGI. The CDR3 DNA is TGTGCCAGCAGTTACGGTATCGACTTCAGCTCCTACGAGCAGTACTTC. This encodes CASSYGIDFSSYEQYF.

The chain has TRBV7-9 and TRBJ2-3; TRBD2 is a possible D gene (6 bases). CDR3 size: 12 residues. CDR1 SEHNR and CDR2 FQNEAQ come from the germline V gene (reference sequence). The V and J ends lost 5 bases and 12 bases respectively, with 15 bases between them. The CDR3 here is CASSPPTRPQYF. The CDR3 DNA reads as TGTGCCAGCAGCCCCCCGACTAGACCTCAGTATTTT. The full variable domain, its missing parts supplied by reference TRBV7-9 and TRBJ2-3, is DTGVSQNPRHKITKRGQNVTFRCDPISEHNRLYWYRQTLGQGPEFLTYFQNEAQLEKSRLLSDRFSAERPKGSFSTLEIQRTEQGDSAMYLCASSPPTRPQYFGPGTRLTVL.

The chain carries TRBV9 and TRBJ1-1, with D uncertain. Per germline, CDR1 SGDLS and CDR2 YYNGEE. This CDR3 is 13 amino acids long. Trimming took off 0 bases at V and 1 base at J, with 4 bases between the two ends. This CDR3 reads CASSVVWNTEAFF. CDR3 DNA sequence: TGTGCCAGCAGCGTAGTCTGGAACACTGAAGCTTTCTTT.

This rearrangement joins TRBV7-9 to TRBJ2-7; a possible D gene is TRBD1 (6 bases). The CDR3 loop spans 14 amino acids. V was shortened by 5 bases and J by 1 base, with 12 bases between the two germline ends. Germline V gene data show CDR1 as SEHNR and CDR2 as FQNEAQ (reference sequence). The DNA for the CDR3 is TGTGCCAGCAGCCAAACAGGGAATTCCTACGAGCAGTACTTC. This codes for CASSQTGNSYEQYF.

This clone was observed at least ten times. The chain joins TRBV11-2 to TRBJ1-4, with D possibly being TRBD1 (5 bases). This CDR3 has 15 amino acids. Germline CDR1 SGHAT, CDR2 FQNNGV. The V end was cut by 1 base, the J end by 0 bases, with 6 bases between. CDR3 in DNA: TGTGCCAGCAGCTTAGGGACAACAACTAATGAAAAACTGTTTTTT. It translates to CASSLGTTTNEKLFF.

The chain couples TRBV29-1 to TRBJ2-3; possibly TRBD2 for D (6 bases). This CDR3 has 14 amino acids. Trimming shortened V by 5 bases and J by 3 bases, and 15 bases separated the two germline ends. CDR1 is SQVTM and CDR2 is ANQGSEA in the germline V gene. The CDR3 sequence: CSVSRGRGTDTQYF. The CDR3 region has the DNA TGCAGCGTTTCTAGGGGCCGGGGGACAGATACGCAGTATTTT.

This chain links TRBV4-1 with TRBJ2-1, with TRBD1 matching over 8 bases. The CDR3 consists of 15 residues. Trimming removed 6 bases from V and 1 base from J; junction bases left unmatched: 5. Germline CDR1 and CDR2: MGHRA and YSYEKL. CDR3 in DNA: TGCGCCAGCAGGACGACAGGGGTTTCCTACAATGAGCAGTTCTTC. It yields the protein CASRTTGVSYNEQFF.

A few counts support this clone. This chain joins TRBV21-1 and TRBJ2-1; the tabulated D call, TRBD1, remains unverified against the DNA. TRBV21-1 is recorded as a pseudogene. The CDR3 extends over 15 amino acids. CDR3 coding DNA: TGTGCCAGCAGCAAATGTCACAGCTCCTACAATGAGCAGTTCTTC. Translation: CASSKCHSSYNEQFF.

This rearrangement joins TRBV7-9 to TRBJ2-2; D may be TRBD1 (5 bases). Germline lookup yields CDR1 SEHNR and CDR2 FQNEAQ (reference sequence). The CDR3 covers 16 residues. Trimming cost V 1 base and J 2 bases, with 11 bases left between them. This chain's CDR3 is CASSLGGWQNTGELFF. CDR3 DNA sequence: TGTGCCAGCAGCTTAGGGGGCTGGCAAAACACCGGGGAGCTGTTTTTT.

This clone has a handful of counts. The V and J genes are TRBV5-5 and TRBJ2-7, with TRBD1 as a possible D gene (5 bases). Trimming pared 1 base from V and 1 base from J, leaving 6 bases between. Looked up from germline, CDR1 is SGHKS and CDR2 is YYEKEE (reference sequence). The CDR3 is 13 residues long. CDR3 DNA sequence: TGTGCCAGCAGCTTGACAGGATCCTACGAGCAGTACTTC. Protein: CASSLTGSYEQYF.

This rearrangement joins TRBV9 to TRBJ2-1; a weak D match, TRBD2 (6 bases). CDR3 length equals 16 residues. Germline V gives CDR1 SGDLS, CDR2 YYNGEE. Trimming removed 0 bases at V and 8 bases at J, with 18 bases between. CDR3 in DNA: TGTGCCAGCAGCGTAGAACCGGGAGTGTCCTCCCATGAGCAGTTCTTC. The encoded protein is CASSVEPGVSSHEQFF. Full variable domain (rest looked up from reference TRBV9 and TRBJ2-1): DSGVTQTPKHLITATGQRVTLRCSPRSGDLSVYWYQQSLDQGLQFLIQYYNGEERAKGNILERFSAQQFPDLHSELNLSSLELGDSALYFCASSVEPGVSSHEQFFGPGTRLTVL.

V is TRBV4-3 and J is TRBJ2-2; D is perhaps TRBD1 (6 bases). V lost 0 bases to trimming and J lost 6 bases, with 17 bases between them. Germline CDR1 LGHNA, CDR2 YSLEER. The CDR3 sequence is 17 residues long. CDR3 bases: TGCGCCAGCAGCCAAGAAATCGGACAGTCACATCCCGGGGAGCTGTTTTTT. It translates to CASSQEIGQSHPGELFF.

The chain combines TRBV13 with TRBJ2-1, with 8 nucleotides matching TRBD2. This CDR3 is 16 amino acids long. V was clipped by 2 bases and J by 3 bases; unmatched bases: 6. Germline CDR1 PRHDT, CDR2 FYEKMQ (reference sequence). The CDR3 here is CASSLIREGIYNEQFF. CDR3 DNA: TGTGCCAGCAGCTTAATCCGGGAGGGGATCTACAATGAGCAGTTCTTC.

The chain recombines TRBV29-1 with TRBJ2-1, with 8 bases identical to TRBD2. With V trimmed by 5 bases and J by 2 bases, 5 bases remained unmatched. This CDR3 spans 14 amino acids. The germline V gene has CDR1 SQVTM and CDR2 ANQGSEA. The CDR3 DNA sequence: TGCAGCGTTACGGCCGGGAGGGCCTACAATGAGCAGTTCTTC. Translated, it gives CSVTAGRAYNEQFF.

The V and J genes are TRBV7-3 and TRBJ2-5, with D tentatively TRBD2 (5 bases). The CDR3 covers 13 residues. The V gene's germline CDR1 is SGHTA and CDR2 FQGTGA. The V end was cut by 3 bases, the J end by 5 bases, with 10 bases between. The CDR3 DNA reads as TGTGCCAGCAGCTTTGGGAGCGCGGAGACCCAGTACTTC. Translating it yields CASSFGSAETQYF.

V is TRBV4-1 and J is TRBJ2-7; 11 bases are a match to TRBD1. The germline V gene has CDR1 MGHRA and CDR2 YSYEKL. The CDR3 runs to 17 residues. V shed 0 bases, J shed 4 bases, and the junction held 8 bases outside the gene matches. The chain's CDR3 is CASSQEDIGQGAYEQYF. CDR3 nucleotides: TGCGCCAGCAGCCAAGAGGATATAGGACAGGGGGCGTACGAGCAGTACTTC.

The V gene is TRBV5-1, the J gene TRBJ2-2, with TRBD1 as a possible D gene (6 bases). Per the germline V gene, CDR1 is SGHRS and CDR2 is YFSETQ. The CDR3 runs 16 residues. V lost 0 bases to trimming and J lost 1 base, with 10 bases between them. This CDR3 is CASSLVLGQNTGELFF. The CDR3, as DNA: TGCGCCAGCAGCTTGGTTTTGGGACAGAACACCGGGGAGCTGTTTTTT.

The rearrangement links TRBV7-8 to TRBJ2-5, with D perhaps matching TRBD1 (6 bases). Judging by the DNA end, TRBJ2-7 fits better; the J call may be wrong. CDR1 and CDR2 from the germline V gene are SGHVS and FQNEAQ. The CDR3 extends over 15 amino acids. CDR3 sequence: CASSLETGPTYEQYF. The DNA for the CDR3 is TGTGCCAGCAGCTTAGAGACAGGCCCAACTTACGAGCAGTACTTC.

The rearrangement joins TRBV5-5 to TRBJ2-1, with a possible D match to TRBD2 (6 bases). CDR1 and CDR2 from the germline V gene are SGHKS and YYEKEE (reference sequence). Trimming removed 4 bases from V and 0 bases from J, with 11 bases in between. The CDR3 totals 15 residues. The CDR3 is CASSPLAHSYNEQFF. The CDR3 region has the DNA TGTGCCAGCAGCCCACTAGCACACTCCTACAATGAGCAGTTCTTC.

CDR3 sequence: CASSLSGYENTEAFF. CDR3 bases: TGTGCCAGCAGTTTATCAGGGTACGAGAACACTGAAGCTTTCTTT. The rearrangement uses TRBV28 and TRBJ1-1; TRBD1 might be the D (5 bases). V was trimmed by 1 base and J by 1 base, leaving 10 bases between them. CDR1 is MDHEN, CDR2 SYDVKM, per germline. The length of the CDR3 is 15 residues.

In this sample, this clone is medium-sized. V and J are TRBV6-6 and TRBJ2-2; maybe TRBD1 (6 bases). Germline V gene data show CDR1 as MNHNY and CDR2 as SVGAGI (reference sequence). The ends were cut back, 5 bases at V and 7 bases at J, with 11 bases in the middle. This CDR3 is 13 amino acids long. The CDR3 sequence: CASSPEGDGELFF. The CDR3 coding sequence is TGTGCCAGCAGTCCAGAGGGGGACGGGGAGCTGTTTTTT.

The chain links TRBV27 to TRBJ2-2; 8 nucleotides agree with TRBD1. The length of the CDR3 is 16 residues. Germline loops: CDR1 MNHEY, CDR2 SMNVEV (reference sequence). Losses at the gene ends were 6 bases for V and 4 bases for J; bases not matched to a gene: 10. The CDR3 sequence is CASRPGQGSSTGELFF. The CDR3 nucleotides read TGTGCCAGCAGGCCTGGACAGGGTTCAAGCACCGGGGAGCTGTTTTTT.

This rearrangement joins TRBV7-9 to TRBJ1-1; weak D call: TRBD1 (6 bases). The V gene's germline CDR1 is SEHNR and CDR2 FQNEAQ (reference sequence). Trimming stripped 5 bases from V and 2 bases from J, with 18 bases between. CDR3 size: 16 residues. CDR3 sequence: CASSPPRDTSNTEAFF. The CDR3 nucleotides read TGTGCCAGCAGCCCCCCCCGGGACACTTCTAACACTGAAGCTTTCTTT.

This sequence joins TRBV5-1 and TRBJ2-3, with D maybe TRBD2 (6 bases). The CDR3 length is 14 residues. Looked up from germline, CDR1 is SGHRS and CDR2 is YFSETQ. V lost 1 base and J 3 bases, leaving 9 bases between the germline ends. In nucleotides, the CDR3 is TGCGCCAGCAGCTTGCTGCTAGCGACAGATACGCAGTATTTT. Its protein is CASSLLLATDTQYF.

V usage is TRBV27 and J usage is TRBJ1-2; D unresolved. The CDR3 has 15 amino acids. Trimming shortened V by 8 bases and J by 3 bases, and 19 bases separated the two germline ends. The germline V gene encodes CDR1 MNHEY and CDR2 SMNVEV (reference sequence). Written as DNA, the CDR3 is TGTGCCAGCCGCCCGGCGGCAGCCGATTACTATGGCTACACCTTC. Its protein is CASRPAAADYYGYTF.

The V gene is TRBV5-1, the J gene TRBJ2-3; D gene ambiguous. Germline V gives CDR1 SGHRS, CDR2 YFSETQ. V gave up 2 bases and J gave up 3 bases, with 19 bases separating them. The CDR3 covers 17 residues. CDR3 region: CASSFSGPEAITDTQYF. The CDR3 DNA reads TGCGCCAGCAGCTTCTCCGGTCCCGAGGCGATTACAGATACGCAGTATTTT.

As to this clone: As the CDR3 is not closed by the conserved phenylalanine or tryptophan, this likely results from a read error. The DNA is omitted, as the CDR3 cannot be located on it reliably, and the CDR3 follows TCRdb's listing. The chain is built from TRBV27 and TRBJ1-2. The CDR3 is 15 residues long, counting both termini. Looked up from germline, CDR1 is MNHEY and CDR2 is SMNVEV (reference sequence). Here the CDR3 reads CASSLGRPGGGLRIS.